This is a list of T cell receptor beta chains from one sample in a study of cytomegalovirus exposure and HLA in healthy donors. Sequencing used immunoSEQ multiplex PCR; TCRdb keeps in-frame clones, though not all of them. This table has 70,000 to 90,000 clones, 65% to 85% appearing once. The sequencing input was PBMCs. Receptors originate from a man aged 60 to 69 in good health and CMV-seropositive. The conserved cysteine and the conserved F or W are not part of the CDR3 here. D genes are given only for firm matches.

ASSQDGPGRF	TRBV14	TRBJ2-1	NA
ASTTGLGTGELF	TRBV27	TRBJ2-2	NA
ASSGDDRGSSYNSPLH	TRBV6-1	TRBJ1-6	TRBD1
ASSLDLGQY	TRBV5-8	TRBJ2-7	NA
ASSLRGQVTSSNEQY	TRBV7-2	TRBJ2-7	TRBD1
ASSPLAGLSYEQY	TRBV5-1	TRBJ2-7	NA
ASSLGAGGQPQH	TRBV11-2	TRBJ1-5	TRBD1
ASSRDGGKETQY	TRBV7-9	TRBJ2-5	NA
ASSSPGQGASVVAEAF	TRBV28	TRBJ1-1	TRBD1
ASSLDRNQPQH	TRBV27	TRBJ1-5	NA
ASSLDRGAETQY	TRBV5-4	TRBJ2-5	TRBD1
ASAGAGDSWTLTDTQY	TRBV28	TRBJ2-3	TRBD2
ASSLQENTEAF	TRBV11-3	TRBJ1-1	NA
ASTNSGGTYNEQF	TRBV6-6	TRBJ2-1	TRBD2
ASSQRESNEQF	TRBV7-9	TRBJ2-1	NA
ASSYRGESTDTQY	TRBV6-5	TRBJ2-3	NA
ASSFGIAGNNEQF	TRBV5-4	TRBJ2-1	TRBD2
ACRQGPPDPNTEAF	TRBV30	TRBJ1-1	TRBD1
ASSIAPVSSYEQY	TRBV19	TRBJ2-7	NA
SSWPGQGGYT	TRBV29-1	TRBJ1-2	NA
SSHSGTNTGELF	TRBV7-9	TRBJ2-2	TRBD2
ASRDRRSGANILT	TRBV19	TRBJ2-6	NA
ASSSSGTGVYGYT	TRBV5-1	TRBJ1-2	TRBD1
ASSLTGTSGQRGQF	TRBV5-4	TRBJ2-1	TRBD2
ASSRDRGGETQY	TRBV2	TRBJ2-5	TRBD2
ASSFRTGGNTGELF	TRBV28	TRBJ2-2	TRBD1
ASSSRTGLLSSSYEQY	TRBV28	TRBJ2-7	TRBD1
ASSLYGGGGAPLH	TRBV27	TRBJ1-6	NA
ASRRAGGEETQY	TRBV7-8	TRBJ2-5	TRBD2
ASSLRGVGTERTEAF	TRBV11-2	TRBJ1-1	TRBD1
ASSRQGRTEAF	TRBV10-1	TRBJ1-1	TRBD1
ASSPGLYETQY	TRBV11-2	TRBJ2-5	NA
ASSSWVGQGSEQF	TRBV11-3	TRBJ2-1	TRBD1
ASSPQGARNEKLF	TRBV2	TRBJ1-4	TRBD1
ARETGYYNEQF	TRBV30	TRBJ2-1	NA
ASSQLGSGSNTEAF	TRBV14	TRBJ1-1	NA
ASSPSGTIDGEQF	TRBV7-3	TRBJ2-1	TRBD2
ASSLAAGEVYNEQF	TRBV5-6	TRBJ2-1	TRBD2
ASSLEAPYEQY	TRBV4-1	TRBJ2-7	NA
ASSLSGGAKYEQF	TRBV4-3	TRBJ2-1	TRBD2
ASRQPGLPYEY	TRBV6-5	TRBJ2-7	NA
SSSQPGTGLSYEQY	TRBV7-9	TRBJ2-7	TRBD1
ASSLRQSVTATNEKLF	TRBV18	TRBJ1-4	NA
ASSTVGTPTDTQY	TRBV5-1	TRBJ2-3	NA
ASIGEGNTEAF	TRBV19	TRBJ1-1	NA
ASSRLAGGQETQY	TRBV18	TRBJ2-5	TRBD2
ASSLANPEAF	TRBV11-2	TRBJ1-1	NA
ASSLQGGQETQY	TRBV6-5	TRBJ2-5	TRBD1
ASSQYRGNEQF	TRBV18	TRBJ2-1	TRBD1
ASSPRSRDSYEQY	TRBV4-1	TRBJ2-7	NA
ASSAWAGNNEQY	TRBV5-1	TRBJ2-7	NA
ASSQDRGWYGNTIY	TRBV4-3	TRBJ1-3	TRBD1
ASSQGAGLQETQY	TRBV28	TRBJ2-5	TRBD1
ATSARQELTDTQY	TRBV15	TRBJ2-3	NA
ASSYSGEDQETQY	TRBV6-5	TRBJ2-5	NA
ASSPSLAGREQY	TRBV9	TRBJ2-7	TRBD2
ASSGGLPTGELF	TRBV7-9	TRBJ2-2	NA
ASSMADRKAGARTDTQY	TRBV11-2	TRBJ2-3	TRBD2
ASSTLTGWAGNTIY	TRBV11-2	TRBJ1-3	TRBD1